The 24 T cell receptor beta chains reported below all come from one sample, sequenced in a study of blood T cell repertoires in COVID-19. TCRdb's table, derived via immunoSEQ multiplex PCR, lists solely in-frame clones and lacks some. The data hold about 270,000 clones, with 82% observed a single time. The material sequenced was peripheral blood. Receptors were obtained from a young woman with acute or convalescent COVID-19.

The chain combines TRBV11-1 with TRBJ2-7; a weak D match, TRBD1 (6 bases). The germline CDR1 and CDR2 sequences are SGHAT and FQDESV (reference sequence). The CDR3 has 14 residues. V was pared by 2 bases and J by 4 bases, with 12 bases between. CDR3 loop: CASSLSDSRYEQYF. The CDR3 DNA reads TGTGCCAGCAGCTTATCGGACAGTCGTTACGAGCAGTACTTC.

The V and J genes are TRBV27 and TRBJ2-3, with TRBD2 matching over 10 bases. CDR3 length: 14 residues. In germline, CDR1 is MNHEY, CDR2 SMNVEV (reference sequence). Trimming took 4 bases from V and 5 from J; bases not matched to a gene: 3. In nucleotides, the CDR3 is TGTGCCAGCAGTTGGCTAGCGGGAGAAGATACGCAGTATTTT. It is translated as CASSWLAGEDTQYF.

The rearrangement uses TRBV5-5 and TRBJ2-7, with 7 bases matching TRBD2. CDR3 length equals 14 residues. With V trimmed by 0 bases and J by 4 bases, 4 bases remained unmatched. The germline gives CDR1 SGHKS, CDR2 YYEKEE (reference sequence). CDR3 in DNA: TGTGCCAGCAGCTTGGGCGGGAGTGTGTACGAGCAGTACTTC. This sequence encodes CASSLGGSVYEQYF. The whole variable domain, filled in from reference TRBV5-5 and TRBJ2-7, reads DAGVTQSPTHLIKTRGQQVTLRCSPISGHKSVSWYQQVLGQGPQFIFQYYEKEERGRGNFPDRFSARQFPNYSSELNVNALLLGDSALYLCASSLGGSVYEQYFGPGTRLTVT.

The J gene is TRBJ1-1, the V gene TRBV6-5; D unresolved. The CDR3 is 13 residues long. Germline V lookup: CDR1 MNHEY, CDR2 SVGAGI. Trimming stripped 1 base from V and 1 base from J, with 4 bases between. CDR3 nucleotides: TGTGCCAGCAGTTACTACGGGAACACTGAAGCTTTCTTT. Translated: CASSYYGNTEAFF.

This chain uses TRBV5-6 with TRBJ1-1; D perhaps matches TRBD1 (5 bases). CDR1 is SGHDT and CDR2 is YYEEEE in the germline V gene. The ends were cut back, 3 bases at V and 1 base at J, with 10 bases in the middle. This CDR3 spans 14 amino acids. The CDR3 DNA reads TGTGCCAGCAGCTGGGCCGGGGGGAACACTGAAGCTTTCTTT. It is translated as CASSWAGGNTEAFF.

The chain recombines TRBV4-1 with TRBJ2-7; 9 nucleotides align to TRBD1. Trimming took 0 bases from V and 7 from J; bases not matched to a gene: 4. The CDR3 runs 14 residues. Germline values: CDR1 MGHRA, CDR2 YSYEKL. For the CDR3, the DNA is TGCGCCAGCAGCCAAGATGGGACAGGGATGGAGCAGTACTTC. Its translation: CASSQDGTGMEQYF.

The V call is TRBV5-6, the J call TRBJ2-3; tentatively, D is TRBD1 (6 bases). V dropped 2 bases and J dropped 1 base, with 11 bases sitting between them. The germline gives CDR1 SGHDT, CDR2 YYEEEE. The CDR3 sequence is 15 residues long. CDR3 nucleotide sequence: TGTGCCAGCAGCTTTGGGGCAGGGGGCACAGATACGCAGTATTTT. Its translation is CASSFGAGGTDTQYF.

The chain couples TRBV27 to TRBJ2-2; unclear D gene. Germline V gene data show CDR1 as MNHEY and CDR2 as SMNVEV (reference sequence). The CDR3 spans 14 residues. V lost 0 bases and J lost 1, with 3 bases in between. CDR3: CASSLSLNTGELFF. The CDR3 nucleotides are TGTGCCAGCAGTTTATCCCTGAACACCGGGGAGCTGTTTTTT.

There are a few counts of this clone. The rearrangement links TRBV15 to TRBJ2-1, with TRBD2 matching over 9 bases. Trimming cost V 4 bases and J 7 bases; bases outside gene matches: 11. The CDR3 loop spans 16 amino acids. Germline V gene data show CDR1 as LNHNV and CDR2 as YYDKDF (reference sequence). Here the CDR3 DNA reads TGTGCCACCAGCATTGGGTTAGGGACTAGCCAGAATGAGCAGTTCTTC. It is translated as CATSIGLGTSQNEQFF.

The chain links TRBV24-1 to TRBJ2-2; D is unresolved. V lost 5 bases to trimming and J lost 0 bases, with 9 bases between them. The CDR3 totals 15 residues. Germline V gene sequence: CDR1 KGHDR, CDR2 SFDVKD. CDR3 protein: CATSGATPNTGELFF. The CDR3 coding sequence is TGTGCCACCAGTGGAGCCACCCCGAACACCGGGGAGCTGTTTTTT.

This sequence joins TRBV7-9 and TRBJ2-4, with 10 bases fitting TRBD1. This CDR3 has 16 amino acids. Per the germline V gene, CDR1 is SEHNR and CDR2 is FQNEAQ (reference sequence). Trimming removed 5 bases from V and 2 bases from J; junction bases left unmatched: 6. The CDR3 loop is CASSPRQGASKNIQYF. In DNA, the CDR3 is TGTGCCAGCAGCCCTCGACAGGGGGCGTCCAAAAACATTCAGTACTTC.

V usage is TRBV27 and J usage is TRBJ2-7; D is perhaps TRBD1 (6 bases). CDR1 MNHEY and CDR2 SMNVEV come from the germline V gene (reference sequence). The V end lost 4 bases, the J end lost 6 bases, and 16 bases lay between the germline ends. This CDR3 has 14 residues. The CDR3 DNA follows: TGTGCCAGCAGTTCACAGGGTTTGTTAGGCGAGCAGTACTTC. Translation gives CASSSQGLLGEQYF.

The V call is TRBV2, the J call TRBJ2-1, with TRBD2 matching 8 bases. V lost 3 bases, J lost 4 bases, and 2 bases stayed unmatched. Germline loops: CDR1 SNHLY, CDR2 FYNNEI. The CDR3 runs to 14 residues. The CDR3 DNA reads TGTGCCAGCAGTGAGGCGGGGGGATACAATGAGCAGTTCTTC. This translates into CASSEAGGYNEQFF.

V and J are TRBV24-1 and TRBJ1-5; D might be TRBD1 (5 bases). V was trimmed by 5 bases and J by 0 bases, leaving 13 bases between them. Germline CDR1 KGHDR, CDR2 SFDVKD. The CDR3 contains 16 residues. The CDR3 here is CATSVAGLHSNQPQHF. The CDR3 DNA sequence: TGTGCCACCAGTGTGGCAGGGCTCCATAGCAATCAGCCCCAGCATTTT.

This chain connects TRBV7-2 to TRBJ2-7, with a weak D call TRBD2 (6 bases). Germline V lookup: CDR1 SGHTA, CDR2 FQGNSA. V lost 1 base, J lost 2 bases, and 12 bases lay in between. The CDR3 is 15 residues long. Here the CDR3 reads CASSLGSAGPYEQYF. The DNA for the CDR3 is TGTGCCAGCAGCTTAGGGAGCGCGGGACCCTACGAGCAGTACTTC.

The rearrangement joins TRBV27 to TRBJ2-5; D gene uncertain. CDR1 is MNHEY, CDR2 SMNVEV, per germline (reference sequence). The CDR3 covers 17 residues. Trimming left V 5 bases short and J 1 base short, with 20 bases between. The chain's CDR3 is CASSPPHGERGQETQYF. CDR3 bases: TGTGCCAGCAGTCCCCCCCATGGCGAGCGCGGCCAAGAGACCCAGTACTTC.

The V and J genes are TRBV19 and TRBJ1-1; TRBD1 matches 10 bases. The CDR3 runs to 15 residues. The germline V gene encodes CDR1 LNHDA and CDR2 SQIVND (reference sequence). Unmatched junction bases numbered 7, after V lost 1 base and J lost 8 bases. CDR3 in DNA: TGTGCCAGTAGTATAGCGACAGGGGGCGCAGGGGAAGCTTTCTTT. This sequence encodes CASSIATGGAGEAFF.

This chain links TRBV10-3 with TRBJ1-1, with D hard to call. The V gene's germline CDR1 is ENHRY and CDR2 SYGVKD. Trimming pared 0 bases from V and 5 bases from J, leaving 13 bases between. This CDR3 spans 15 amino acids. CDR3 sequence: CAISESMGPGTEAFF. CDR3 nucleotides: TGTGCCATCAGTGAGTCGATGGGCCCGGGGACTGAAGCTTTCTTT.

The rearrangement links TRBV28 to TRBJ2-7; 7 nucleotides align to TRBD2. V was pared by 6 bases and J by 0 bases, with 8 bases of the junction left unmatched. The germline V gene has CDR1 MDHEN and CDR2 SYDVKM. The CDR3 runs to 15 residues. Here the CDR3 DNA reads TGTGCCAGCAGCCAAATCGGGACTAACTCCTACGAGCAGTACTTC. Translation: CASSQIGTNSYEQYF. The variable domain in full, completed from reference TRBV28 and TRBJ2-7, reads DVKVTQSSRYLVKRTGEKVFLECVQDMDHENMFWYRQDPGLGLRLIYFSYDVKMKEKGDIPEGYSVSREKKERFSLILESASTNQTSMYLCASSQIGTNSYEQYFGPGTRLTVT.

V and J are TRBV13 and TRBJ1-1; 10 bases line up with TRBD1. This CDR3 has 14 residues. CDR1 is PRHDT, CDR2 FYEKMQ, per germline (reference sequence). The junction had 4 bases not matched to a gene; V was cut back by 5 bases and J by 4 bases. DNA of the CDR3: TGTGCCAGCAGCCCAGGACAGGGGGGCACTGAAGCTTTCTTT. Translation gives CASSPGQGGTEAFF.

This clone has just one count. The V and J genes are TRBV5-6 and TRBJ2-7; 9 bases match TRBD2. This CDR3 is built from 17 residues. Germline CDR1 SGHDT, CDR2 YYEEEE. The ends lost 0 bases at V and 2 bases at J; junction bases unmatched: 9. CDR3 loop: CASSLALSSGTTYEQYF. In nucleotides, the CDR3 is TGTGCCAGCAGCTTGGCCCTTTCTAGCGGGACCACCTACGAGCAGTACTTC.

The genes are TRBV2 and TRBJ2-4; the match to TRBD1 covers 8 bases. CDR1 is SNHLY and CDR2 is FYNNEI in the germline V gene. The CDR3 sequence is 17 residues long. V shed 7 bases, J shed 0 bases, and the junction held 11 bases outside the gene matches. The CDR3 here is CASTQGAGIIAKNIQYF. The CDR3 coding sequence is TGTGCCAGCACCCAGGGGGCGGGGATCATAGCCAAAAACATTCAGTACTTC.

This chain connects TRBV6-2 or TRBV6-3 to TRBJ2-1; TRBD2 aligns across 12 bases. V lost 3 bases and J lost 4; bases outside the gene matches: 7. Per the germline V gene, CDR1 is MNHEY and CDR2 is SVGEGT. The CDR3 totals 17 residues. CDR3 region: CASSYGDGLAGYNEQFF. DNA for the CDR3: TGTGCCAGCAGTTATGGGGACGGACTAGCGGGATACAATGAGCAGTTCTTC.

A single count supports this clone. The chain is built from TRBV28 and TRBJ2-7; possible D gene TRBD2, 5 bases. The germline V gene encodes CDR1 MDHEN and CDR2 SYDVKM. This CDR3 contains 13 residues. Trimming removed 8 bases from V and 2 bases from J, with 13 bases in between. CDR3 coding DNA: TGTGCCAGCGGAGGACTCTACGCCTACGAGCAGTACTTC. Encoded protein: CASGGLYAYEQYF.